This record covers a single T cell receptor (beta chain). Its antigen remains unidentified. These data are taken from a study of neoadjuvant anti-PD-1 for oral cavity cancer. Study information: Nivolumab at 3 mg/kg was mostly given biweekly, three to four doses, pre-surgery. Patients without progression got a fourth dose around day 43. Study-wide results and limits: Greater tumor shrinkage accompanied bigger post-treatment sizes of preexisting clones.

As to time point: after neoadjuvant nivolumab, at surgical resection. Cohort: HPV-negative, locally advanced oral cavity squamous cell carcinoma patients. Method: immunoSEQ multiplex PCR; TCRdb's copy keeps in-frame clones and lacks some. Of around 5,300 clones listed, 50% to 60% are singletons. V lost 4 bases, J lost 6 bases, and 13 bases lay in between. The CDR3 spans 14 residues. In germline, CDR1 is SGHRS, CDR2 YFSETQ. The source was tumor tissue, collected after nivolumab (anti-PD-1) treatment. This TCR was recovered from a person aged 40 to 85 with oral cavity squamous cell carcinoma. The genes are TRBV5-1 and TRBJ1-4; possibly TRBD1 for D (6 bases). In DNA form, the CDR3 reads TGCGCCAGCAGCCCCTCTCCAGGGGATGAAAAACTGTTTTTT. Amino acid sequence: CASSPSPGDEKLFF.